Sequencing of this T cell receptor (beta chain) was carried out in a study of T cell repertoires and HLA-DP antigens. Study as a whole: Alloreactive CD4+ T cells targeted HLA-DP on transduced HeLa. Study-level findings and limits: Previously undetected clones averaged about 35% and 50% against the two alleles respectively.

This CDR3 spans 14 amino acids. The V gene's germline CDR1 is SGHNT and CDR2 YENEEA. The V and J ends lost 5 bases and 5 bases respectively, with 15 bases between them. CD4+ T cells were isolated untouched, about 98% pure. Assay: immunoSEQ multiplex PCR; the TCRdb copy retains only in-frame clones and omits some. The sample lists about 73,000 clones; over 75% were seen once. Details on this clone: Its antigen is still unknown.

The source of this sequence is a man aged 55 to 70 in good health and CMV-seronegative. The genes are TRBV11-3 and TRBJ2-5; D could derive from TRBD1 or TRBD2 (5 bases each). Sequenced sample: CD4+ T cells from PBMCs. The CDR3 sequence is CASSPTTEGETQYF. The CDR3 coding sequence is TGTGCCAGCAGCCCGACGACCGAGGGGGAGACCCAGTACTTC.